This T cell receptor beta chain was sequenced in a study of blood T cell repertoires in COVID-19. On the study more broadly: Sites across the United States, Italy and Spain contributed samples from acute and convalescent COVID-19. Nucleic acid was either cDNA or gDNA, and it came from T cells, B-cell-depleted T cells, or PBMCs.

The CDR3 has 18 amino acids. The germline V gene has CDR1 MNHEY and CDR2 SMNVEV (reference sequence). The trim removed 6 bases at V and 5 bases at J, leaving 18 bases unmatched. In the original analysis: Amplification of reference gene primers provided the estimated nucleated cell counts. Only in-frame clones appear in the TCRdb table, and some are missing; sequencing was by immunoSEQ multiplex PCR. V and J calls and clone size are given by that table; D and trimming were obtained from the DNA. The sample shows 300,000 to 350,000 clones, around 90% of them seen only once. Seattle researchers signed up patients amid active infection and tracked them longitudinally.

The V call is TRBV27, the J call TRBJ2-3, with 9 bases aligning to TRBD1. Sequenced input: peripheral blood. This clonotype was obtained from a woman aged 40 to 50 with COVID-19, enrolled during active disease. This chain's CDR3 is CASRTLQGASSLGDTQYF. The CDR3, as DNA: TGTGCCAGCAGGACCTTACAGGGGGCTTCTAGCCTGGGAGATACGCAGTATTTT.